The entry below gives a single T cell receptor beta chain sequence along with its context. What it recognizes is unknown. The sample originates from a study of cytomegalovirus exposure and HLA in healthy donors. The study's findings and limits: In an earlier analysis, productive rearrangement rates for most beta V segments clustered near 87% or 30%. As confirmed in vitro, a few CMV-associated chains were specific for CMV antigens.

A multiplex PCR was run with 60 Vbeta primers and 13 Jbeta primers. Method: immunoSEQ multiplex PCR; TCRdb's copy keeps in-frame clones and lacks some. The sample yields approximately 90,000 clones, around 75% seen once. Germline V gene sequence: CDR1 SEHNR, CDR2 FQNEAQ (reference sequence). The CDR3 runs to 19 residues. V lost 4 bases, J lost 0 bases, and 18 bases stayed unmatched. Sequencing used PBMCs. The sequence was collected from a man aged 35-49 years in good health and CMV-seronegative. V is TRBV7-9 and J is TRBJ2-7, with 7 bases aligning to TRBD2. The CDR3 loop reads CASSSAASSGRGSSYEQYF. DNA for the CDR3: TGTGCCAGCAGCTCCGCCGCATCCTCGGGGCGGGGGAGCTCCTACGAGCAGTACTTC.